A selection of T cell receptor beta chains follows, all from one sample in a study of T cell responses to AZD1222 COVID-19 vaccine. Sequencing was performed with immunoSEQ multiplex PCR; in TCRdb, only in-frame clones are kept and a portion is missing. The sample yields approximately 77,000 clones, 92% seen once. The sequences come from peripheral blood, collected 28 days after the second AZD1222 dose. The receptors shown here come from an adult who received the AZD1222 COVID-19 vaccine. CDR3s include the opening cysteine and the closing phenylalanine or tryptophan. The D gene is left open where the match is weak. Where a row states a size, it is once, few, many or the class of an expanded clone; other rows omit it.

v_gene	d_gene	j_gene	abundance	CDR3nt	CDR3aa
TRBV6-2/TRBV6-3	TRBD2	TRBJ2-1	-	TGTGCCAGCAGTTACATCCCGGGTAGCGGGAGGGCGTATGAGCAGTTCTTC	CASSYIPGSGRAYEQFF
TRBV3-1/TRBV3-2	-	TRBJ2-7	once	TGTGCCAGCAGCCAAGGGATCGGATCCTACGAGCAGTACTTC	CASSQGIGSYEQYF
TRBV3-1/TRBV3-2	-	TRBJ1-1	-	TGTGCCAGCAGCCAAGTCTCCCGGGACACTGAAGCTTTCTTT	CASSQVSRDTEAFF
TRBV5-4	-	TRBJ1-3	few	TGTGCCAGCAGCCCCTGGGGCGGCAGCGACTCTGGAAACACCATATATTTT	CASSPWGGSDSGNTIYF
TRBV7-2	TRBD1	TRBJ1-2	-	TGTGCCAGCAGCTTTCTCCGAGACAGGGGGCAAGGCTACACCTTC	CASSFLRDRGQGYTF
TRBV2	-	TRBJ1-6	-	TGTGCCAGCAGTGAGGGGGGAACGAATTCACCCCTCCACTTT	CASSEGGTNSPLHF
TRBV19	-	TRBJ1-1	-	TGTGCCAGTAGTGCGCAATACAGGGTGAACACTGAAGCTTTCTTT	CASSAQYRVNTEAFF
TRBV29-1	-	TRBJ2-7	-	TGCAGCGTTGCTTTTACGGGAACCTACGAGCAGTACTTC	CSVAFTGTYEQYF
TRBV30	TRBD2	TRBJ2-3	-	TGTGGCCGGACTAGCGGGAACGGGTCCCCGGGAGATACGCAGTATTTT	CGRTSGNGSPGDTQYF
TRBV5-1	TRBD2	TRBJ2-1	once	TGCGCCAGCAGCTTGGATGGGACTAGCGGTTACAATGAGCAGTTCTTC	CASSLDGTSGYNEQFF
TRBV5-1	-	TRBJ1-1	-	TGCGCCAGCAGCTTATCTTTCGAGAACACTGAAGCTTTCTTT	CASSLSFENTEAFF
TRBV12-3/TRBV12-4	-	TRBJ1-1	once	TGTGCCAGCAGTGAGACGGTGGGCACTGAAGCTTTCTTT	CASSETVGTEAFF
TRBV7-2	-	TRBJ1-6	-	TGTGCCAGCAGCAGAATTCTGTCGGGGAATAATTCACCCCTCCACTTT	CASSRILSGNNSPLHF
TRBV4-3	-	TRBJ1-1	-	TGCGCCAGCAGCCAAGATAGGACGGACGGCGAAGCTTTCTTT	CASSQDRTDGEAFF
TRBV11-2	-	TRBJ1-1	-	TGTGCCAGCAGCTTTGGGGAGGACACTGAAGCTTTCTTT	CASSFGEDTEAFF
TRBV20-1	-	TRBJ2-5	-	TGCAGTGCCCCATTGGTGGGATCAAAATACTTC	CSAPLVGSKYF
TRBV7-6	TRBD1	TRBJ1-2	-	TGTGCCAGCAGCTTAGGTTCGTCCCGGGGGCCCGCGACAGGGATCGGCTACACCTTC	CASSLGSSRGPATGIGYTF
TRBV19	-	TRBJ1-5	-	TGTGCCAGTAGTAGCTTTCGGGGGCCCCAGCATTTT	CASSSFRGPQHF
TRBV9	-	TRBJ1-2	-	TGTGCCAGCAGCGTAGATGGGAGTGGCTACACCTTC	CASSVDGSGYTF
TRBV28	-	TRBJ1-4	-	TGTGCCAGCACCCCTCGAAATGAAAAACTGTTTTTT	CASTPRNEKLFF
TRBV6-5	-	TRBJ2-3	-	TGTGCCAGCAGATTAACAGATACGCAGTATTTT	CASRLTDTQYF
TRBV27	-	TRBJ1-6	few	TGTGCCAGCAGTCCTATTAATTCACCCCTCCACTTT	CASSPINSPLHF
TRBV19	-	TRBJ2-1	-	TGTGCCAGTAGAAGACTGGCAAGCTCCTACAATGAGCAGTTCTTC	CASRRLASSYNEQFF
TRBV4-3	-	TRBJ2-7	-	TGCGCCAGCAGCCAAGACAGGTACTCCTACGAGCAGTACTTC	CASSQDRYSYEQYF
TRBV9	-	TRBJ1-4	-	TGTGCCAGCAGCGATGGACGCCCTTTAGAAAAACTGTTTTTT	CASSDGRPLEKLFF
TRBV27	-	TRBJ2-7	-	TGTGCCAGCAGTTCCTCAGCGATTTGGTACGAGCAGTACTTC	CASSSSAIWYEQYF
TRBV9	-	TRBJ2-7	-	TGTGCCAGCAGCGTAGGGGACGGTTTGTACGAGCAGTACTTC	CASSVGDGLYEQYF
TRBV28	TRBD2	TRBJ2-7	-	TGTGCCAGCAGTTTACGGAGCGGGATTGGACACGAGCAGTACTTC	CASSLRSGIGHEQYF
TRBV3-1/TRBV3-2	-	TRBJ2-7	-	TGTGCCAGCAGCCGCCCGCGGGGTCACGAGCAGTACTTC	CASSRPRGHEQYF